These 12 T cell receptor beta chains were all obtained from the same sample, sequenced in a study of cytomegalovirus exposure and HLA in healthy donors. 13 Jbeta primers and 60 Vbeta primers were used for the PCR. Using immunoSEQ multiplex PCR, the repertoire was profiled, and TCRdb retains in-frame clones only, with some absent. The sample records about 140,000 clones, roughly four fifths being singletons. Sequenced sample: PBMCs. The receptors derive from a woman aged 50 to 60 in good health and CMV-seropositive.

This clone was observed once. The J gene is TRBJ1-1, the V gene TRBV6-5; D is unresolved. The CDR3 loop spans 14 amino acids. The V gene's germline CDR1 is MNHEY and CDR2 SVGAGI. V lost 5 bases and J 5 bases, leaving 15 bases between the germline ends. CDR3 in amino acids: CASSSTSGRTEAFF. The CDR3 DNA sequence: TGTGCCAGCAGTAGTACGTCGGGTAGAACTGAAGCTTTCTTT.

The chain couples TRBV4-3 to TRBJ1-2, with D possibly matching TRBD1 (5 bases). The CDR3 sequence is 14 residues long. V shed 0 bases and J shed 5 bases, with 10 bases lying between them. Looked up from germline, CDR1 is LGHNA and CDR2 is YSLEER. The chain's CDR3 is CASSQDSRAYGYTF. The CDR3 coding sequence is TGCGCCAGCAGCCAAGATAGCAGGGCGTATGGCTACACCTTC.

This clone was counted a few times. V usage is TRBV14 and J usage is TRBJ2-2, with D possibly TRBD2 on 6 matching bases. The length of the CDR3 is 15 residues. V gave up 4 bases and J gave up 1 base, with 10 bases separating them. Germline-derived CDR1 and CDR2 are SGHDN and FVKESK. CDR3 sequence: CASSRTKRNTGELFF. CDR3 sequence (DNA): TGTGCCAGCAGCCGGACTAAGAGGAACACCGGGGAGCTGTTTTTT.

This clone has a single count. The chain couples TRBV19 to TRBJ1-1; TRBD1 aligns across 11 bases. The CDR3 extends over 15 amino acids. Germline loops: CDR1 LNHDA, CDR2 SQIVND (reference sequence). Trimming removed 5 bases from V and 3 bases from J; junction bases left unmatched: 5. Written as DNA, the CDR3 is TGTGCCAGTAGTTCTGGACAGGGGGCTTACACTGAAGCTTTCTTT. This sequence encodes CASSSGQGAYTEAFF.

The chain has TRBV28 and TRBJ2-3; 11 bases fit TRBD2. The CDR3 is made up of 17 amino acids. CDR1 is MDHEN and CDR2 is SYDVKM in the germline V gene. V shed 3 bases and J 3 bases; nucleotides not matched to a gene: 8. CDR3 region: CASSLGALAGGTDTQYF. DNA of the CDR3: TGTGCCAGCAGTTTGGGGGCCCTAGCGGGGGGAACAGATACGCAGTATTTT.

The rearrangement uses TRBV15 and TRBJ2-5, with no clear D. The CDR3 consists of 15 residues. The germline gives CDR1 LNHNV, CDR2 YYDKDF (reference sequence). Trimming took off 0 bases at V and 1 base at J, with 9 bases between the two ends. The CDR3 reads CATSRDRNFQETQYF. In nucleotides, the CDR3 is TGTGCCACCAGCAGAGACCGTAACTTCCAAGAGACCCAGTACTTC.

The chain combines TRBV30 with TRBJ2-1; weak D call: TRBD2 (5 bases). Germline V gene lookup returns CDR1 GTSNPN and CDR2 SVGIG (reference sequence). Trimming left V 2 bases short and J 0 bases short, with 14 bases between. The CDR3 spans 16 residues. The CDR3 loop is CAWSLMSGSSYNEQFF. In DNA, the CDR3 is TGTGCCTGGAGTCTAATGTCGGGAAGCTCCTACAATGAGCAGTTCTTC. Variable domain in full (rest from reference TRBV30 and TRBJ2-1): SQTIHQWPATLVQPVGSPLSLECTVEGTSNPNLYWYRQAAGRGLQLLFYSVGIGQISSEVPQNLSASRPQDRQFILSSKKLLLSDSGFYLCAWSLMSGSSYNEQFFGPGTRLTVL.

The chain employs TRBV9 and TRBJ2-1, with D perhaps TRBD2 (6 bases). CDR1 SGDLS and CDR2 YYNGEE come from the germline V gene. V was shortened by 4 bases and J by 6 bases, with 17 bases between the two germline ends. There are 15 residues in the CDR3. CDR3 sequence reads: CASSLGGRALNEQFF. In DNA form, the CDR3 reads TGTGCCAGCAGCCTCGGGGGTAGGGCTCTCAATGAGCAGTTCTTC.

This clone was observed a single time. V gene TRBV28 combines with J gene TRBJ1-1, with D possibly being TRBD1 (6 bases). CDR1 and CDR2 from the germline V gene are MDHEN and SYDVKM. V lost 4 bases and J lost 8, with 17 bases in between. The CDR3 loop spans 14 amino acids. Written as DNA, the CDR3 is TGTGCCAGCAGTTCAGGACAGCCCCCTCGAGAAGCTTTCTTT. Protein product: CASSSGQPPREAFF.

This chain links TRBV5-1 with TRBJ2-1; 10 positions match TRBD1. With 0 bases clipped from V and 3 bases from J, the junction kept 6 bases outside the gene matches. Germline CDR1 and CDR2: SGHRS and YFSETQ. The CDR3 loop spans 17 amino acids. In nucleotides, the CDR3 is TGCGCCAGCAGCTTGGCCCCGACAGGGGGCAACTACAATGAGCAGTTCTTC. Amino acid sequence: CASSLAPTGGNYNEQFF.

The chain employs TRBV28 and TRBJ2-5; D gene ambiguous. The J call could be wrong; TRBJ2-7 is a better fit for the DNA end. This CDR3 region has 11 residues. Germline CDR1 reads MDHEN; CDR2 reads SYDVKM. The CDR3 bases are TGTGCCAGCAGGAACTCCTACGAGCAGTACTTC. Residues: CASRNSYEQYF.

The chain has TRBV7-9 and TRBJ2-3; the match to TRBD1 covers 7 bases. CDR1 and CDR2 (germline): SEHNR, FQNEAQ (reference sequence). J was trimmed by 4 bases and V by 3 bases; bases with no gene match: 10. The CDR3 contains 16 residues. For the CDR3, the DNA is TGTGCCAGCAGCTTCACCAGACAGGGACGACCAGATACGCAGTATTTT. It yields the protein CASSFTRQGRPDTQYF.